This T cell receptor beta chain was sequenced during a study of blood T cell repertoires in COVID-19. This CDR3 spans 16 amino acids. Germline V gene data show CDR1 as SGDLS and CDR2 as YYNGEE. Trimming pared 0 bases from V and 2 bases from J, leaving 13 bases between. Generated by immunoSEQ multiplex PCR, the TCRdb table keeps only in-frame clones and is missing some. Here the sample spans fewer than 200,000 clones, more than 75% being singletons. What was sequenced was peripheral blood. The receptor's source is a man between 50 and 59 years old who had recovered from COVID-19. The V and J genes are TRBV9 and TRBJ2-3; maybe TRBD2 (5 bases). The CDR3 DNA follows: TGTGCCAGCAGCGTAGCGGGGATCATGTCCACAGATACGCAGTATTTT. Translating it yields CASSVAGIMSTDTQYF.